These 23 T cell receptor beta chains came from one sample sequenced in a study of blood T cell repertoires in COVID-19 (TCRdb year 2020). To prepare the library, the immunoSEQ multiplex PCR assay was applied. Here the immuneACCESS table is served through TCRdb, limited to in-frame sequences with V and J called. Missing clones are a known gap in these copies; in checked studies unresolved V genes cover under half, and the rest lacks a known reason. This sample holds about 250,000 clones; more than 80% were observed only once. In total, the top ten clones hold around 2.9% of the sample. Sequenced sample: peripheral blood. The receptors were gathered from a woman in her twenties or thirties with active or convalescent COVID-19.

This chain joins TRBV19 and TRBJ1-1; 7 bases are a match to TRBD1. Germline CDR1 LNHDA, CDR2 SQIVND (reference sequence). V trimming: 4 bases; J trimming: 0 bases; junction bases outside the gene matches: 5. There are 15 residues in the CDR3. The CDR3 here is CASSTGGSMNTEAFF. For the CDR3, the DNA is TGTGCCAGTAGTACAGGGGGATCCATGAACACTGAAGCTTTCTTT.

The chain uses TRBV14 and TRBJ1-4; TRBD1 might be the D (5 bases). Deletions cut 8 bases from V and 8 bases from J, with 18 bases between. Germline V lookup: CDR1 SGHDN, CDR2 FVKESK. The CDR3 consists of 14 residues. CDR3 nucleotides: TGTGCCAGCTCGGCCGCAGGGTTTGACGAAAAACTGTTTTTT. Encoded protein: CASSAAGFDEKLFF.

The V call is TRBV7-9, the J call TRBJ1-1, with TRBD1 as a possible D gene (5 bases). This CDR3 spans 13 amino acids. CDR1 and CDR2 (germline): SEHNR, FQNEAQ (reference sequence). Trimming took off 5 bases at V and 3 bases at J, with 10 bases between the two ends. For the CDR3, the DNA is TGTGCCAGCAGCCGCGGGACCGACACTGAAGCTTTCTTT. Its protein product is CASSRGTDTEAFF.

This clone was counted once. V usage is TRBV7-9 and J usage is TRBJ1-3; D remains ambiguous. The V gene lost 6 bases and the J gene lost 4 bases, with 7 bases spanning the gap. The germline gives CDR1 SEHNR, CDR2 FQNEAQ (reference sequence). This CDR3 region has 12 residues. CDR3 nucleotide sequence: TGTGCCAGCAGGCCAAGCGGAAACACCATATATTTT. Residues: CASRPSGNTIYF.

The J gene is TRBJ2-1, the V gene TRBV5-3; 15 bases agree with TRBD2. TRBV5-3 is identified as an open reading frame with a role that is uncertain. Trimming took 4 bases from V and 5 from J; bases not matched to a gene: 10. This CDR3 region has 18 residues. CDR3 sequence: CARSPGTSGGSLDNEQFF. In DNA, the CDR3 is TGTGCCAGAAGCCCAGGGACTAGCGGGGGGTCGTTAGACAATGAGCAGTTCTTC.

CDR3 protein: CASKRLKGAFF. The CDR3 nucleotides read TGTGCCAGCAAGAGACTCAAGGGGGCTTTCTTT. V gene TRBV2 combines with J gene TRBJ1-1, with a possible D match to TRBD1 (5 bases). This CDR3 is built from 11 residues. CDR1 is SNHLY, CDR2 FYNNEI, per germline. The V gene lost 7 bases and the J gene lost 11 bases, with 14 bases spanning the gap.

The chain combines TRBV5-1 with TRBJ1-2, with 7 bases identical to TRBD1. Germline V gives CDR1 SGHRS, CDR2 YFSETQ. CDR3 length: 14 residues. Trimming removed 6 bases from V and 3 bases from J; junction bases left unmatched: 8. CDR3 DNA: TGCGCCAGCAAACAGGCAACAGGGGACTATGGCTACACCTTC. It encodes CASKQATGDYGYTF.

V is TRBV7-9 and J is TRBJ1-2, with unresolved D. Germline V CDR1 and CDR2: SEHNR, FQNEAQ (reference sequence). V shed 11 bases and J shed 4 bases, with 17 bases lying between them. CDR3 length: 13 amino acids. CDR3 in amino acids: CAGGRDLGYGYTF. CDR3 sequence (DNA): TGTGCCGGAGGACGGGATCTTGGCTATGGCTACACCTTC.

The J gene is TRBJ1-6, the V gene TRBV4-3, with D perhaps TRBD1 (6 bases). Germline CDR1 is LGHNA and CDR2 is YSLEER. This CDR3 contains 20 residues. V was cut by 0 bases and J by 4 bases, with 22 bases left in between. CDR3 residues: CASSQEEYRVGGLYNSPLHF. The CDR3 bases are TGCGCCAGCAGCCAAGAGGAGTACAGGGTTGGGGGATTGTATAATTCACCCCTCCACTTT.

The rearrangement links TRBV19 to TRBJ1-6; 11 bases fit TRBD1. The CDR3 runs 15 residues. Losses at the gene ends were 4 bases for V and 7 bases for J; bases not matched to a gene: 3. In germline, CDR1 is LNHDA, CDR2 SQIVND (reference sequence). DNA of the CDR3: TGTGCCAGTAGTACGCGGACAGGGGGCAATTCACCCCTCCACTTT. It translates to CASSTRTGGNSPLHF.

The rearrangement joins TRBV7-2 to TRBJ2-7; D remains unclear. This CDR3 comprises 14 residues. Germline lookup yields CDR1 SGHTA and CDR2 FQGNSA. Trimming shortened V by 1 base and J by 2 bases, and 9 bases separated the two germline ends. The DNA of the CDR3 is TGTGCCAGCAGCTTAGAAGAGCCTGCCTACGAGCAGTACTTC. This codes for CASSLEEPAYEQYF.

V is TRBV5-1 and J is TRBJ1-1; TRBD1 is a possible D gene (6 bases). Between the trimmed V and J ends, which lost 0 bases and 13 bases, there was a span of 19 bases. Germline assignment: CDR1 SGHRS and CDR2 YFSETQ. This CDR3 spans 14 amino acids. CDR3 sequence reads: CASSLAGGALSSFF. The CDR3 DNA sequence: TGCGCCAGCAGCTTGGCGGGGGGCGCTTTATCGAGTTTCTTT.

The chain joins TRBV5-6 to TRBJ2-7; 8 nucleotides match TRBD1. The CDR3 loop spans 14 amino acids. The J segment lost 6 bases and the V segment lost 0 bases, leaving 5 bases of the junction unmatched. Germline V CDR1 and CDR2: SGHDT, YYEEEE. The CDR3 region is CASSLGQGASEQYF. The CDR3 DNA follows: TGTGCCAGCAGCTTGGGGCAGGGGGCTAGCGAGCAGTACTTC.

The V and J genes are TRBV6-6 and TRBJ2-1, with TRBD2 matching over 11 bases. The CDR3 has 15 amino acids. Germline CDR1 is MNHNY and CDR2 is SVGAGI (reference sequence). V lost 6 bases, J lost 12 bases, and 13 bases stayed unmatched. In DNA, the CDR3 is TGTGCCAGCAGCTTCATAGCGGGGGGGGGCTATATGCAGTTCTTC. This encodes CASSFIAGGGYMQFF.

This clone has a single count. The chain employs TRBV7-9 and TRBJ2-3; the D gene is possibly TRBD2 (5 bases). The V end lost 7 bases, the J end lost 0 bases, and 11 bases lay between the germline ends. The CDR3 has 14 amino acids. Germline CDR1 and CDR2: SEHNR and FQNEAQ (reference sequence). The CDR3 DNA reads TGTGCCAGCAACCTACGGGAAAGCACAGATACGCAGTATTTT. Its translation: CASNLRESTDTQYF.

This chain links TRBV7-3 with TRBJ2-5; D is perhaps TRBD1 (5 bases). The CDR3 has 13 amino acids. V lost 5 bases to trimming and J lost 2 bases, with 9 bases between them. Per germline, CDR1 SGHTA and CDR2 FQGTGA. CDR3 sequence reads: CASSPRQQETQYF. In DNA, the CDR3 is TGTGCCAGCAGCCCCCGACAGCAAGAGACCCAGTACTTC.

Concerning this clone: Mismatch with germline at one junction end may stem from a read error. The chain recombines TRBV7-7 with TRBJ2-5, with 9 positions matching TRBD2. Germline CDR1 SSHAT, CDR2 FNYEAQ (reference sequence). The CDR3 has 18 amino acids. In DNA, the CDR3 is TGTGCTAGCAGCTCGGGCGGGGGGGCTGTAAGAATCCAAGAGACCCAGTACTTC. It translates to CASSSGGGAVRIQETQYF.

This CDR3 reads CASADRPGTGHGYTF. The CDR3 DNA is TGTGCCAGTGCCGACCGACCCGGGACAGGGCATGGCTACACCTTC. The chain combines TRBV19 with TRBJ1-2, with TRBD1 matching over 9 bases. The V and J ends lost 8 bases and 6 bases, in that order; junction bases with no gene match: 13. Germline CDR1 reads LNHDA; CDR2 reads SQIVND (reference sequence). CDR3 length: 15 amino acids.

This clone was counted between two and nine times. The V call is TRBV5-1, the J call TRBJ1-3; 9 bases fit TRBD1. J lost 8 bases, V lost 4 bases, and 10 bases had no gene match. Looked up from germline, CDR1 is SGHRS and CDR2 is YFSETQ. The length of the CDR3 is 15 residues. The CDR3 coding sequence is TGCGCCAGCAGCCCCCTTGGACAGGGGACGGACACCATATATTTT. Amino acid sequence: CASSPLGQGTDTIYF.

This clone was detected once. The gene calls are TRBV9 and TRBJ2-5; 8 nucleotides match TRBD2. The CDR3 runs 14 residues. CDR1 is SGDLS, CDR2 YYNGEE, per germline. V lost 3 bases and J lost 2; bases outside the gene matches: 3. The CDR3 DNA follows: TGTGCCAGCAGCGCCGGGGGGGCACAAGAGACCCAGTACTTC. Amino acid sequence: CASSAGGAQETQYF. Full variable domain (rest looked up from reference TRBV9 and TRBJ2-5): DSGVTQTPKHLITATGQRVTLRCSPRSGDLSVYWYQQSLDQGLQFLIQYYNGEERAKGNILERFSAQQFPDLHSELNLSSLELGDSALYFCASSAGGAQETQYFGPGTRLLVL.

The chain joins TRBV30 to TRBJ1-1, with TRBD1 matching 10 bases. Germline CDR1 GTSNPN, CDR2 SVGIG (reference sequence). The CDR3 has 16 residues. V lost 1 base to trimming and J lost 6 bases; unmatched junction nucleotides: 11. The CDR3 here is CAWSDLGTGAGAEAFF. CDR3 nucleotides: TGTGCCTGGAGTGACTTGGGGACAGGGGCTGGAGCTGAAGCTTTCTTT.

This chain links TRBV7-9 with TRBJ2-1; maybe TRBD2 (6 bases). Trimming cost V 1 base and J 3 bases, with 16 bases left between them. The length of the CDR3 is 17 residues. Germline-derived CDR1 and CDR2 are SEHNR and FQNEAQ (reference sequence). The CDR3 protein is CASSLGSSGLHYNEQFF. CDR3 in DNA: TGTGCCAGCAGCTTAGGGTCATCGGGACTGCACTACAATGAGCAGTTCTTC. Complete variable domain (other parts from reference TRBV7-9 and TRBJ2-1): DTGVSQNPRHKITKRGQNVTFRCDPISEHNRLYWYRQTLGQGPEFLTYFQNEAQLEKSRLLSDRFSAERPKGSFSTLEIQRTEQGDSAMYLCASSLGSSGLHYNEQFFGPGTRLTVL.

This clone was found a few times. J is TRBJ1-1 and V is TRBV27; D call uncertain. The V gene lost 6 bases and the J gene lost 1 base, with 12 bases spanning the gap. The germline gives CDR1 MNHEY, CDR2 SMNVEV (reference sequence). This CDR3 contains 14 residues. The CDR3 loop is CASSRLDRNTEAFF. CDR3 coding DNA: TGTGCCAGCAGCCGTCTAGACCGGAACACTGAAGCTTTCTTT.